Listed here are 26 T cell receptor beta chains from one sample, sequenced in a study of blood T cells in healthy people across ages. A second PCR of roughly 7 to 11 cycles used a sample-barcoded 5' primer and a J-beta primer mix. TCRdb reprocessed the 5' RACE reads via MiXCR and lists one record per CDR3 protein. Of 650,000 to 700,000 distinct CDR3 sequences listed, over 40% are singletons. Sequenced sample: blood. These receptors all stem from a woman of 80 years or more in good health.

This chain connects TRBV27 to TRBJ2-4, with D tentatively TRBD2 (6 bases). Matching the DNA end better, TRBJ2-5 makes the J call doubtful. The CDR3 runs to 13 residues. Germline values: CDR1 MNHEY, CDR2 SMNVEV (reference sequence). CDR3 coding DNA: TGTGCCAGCAGTCAGCGGGTAGGAGAGACCCAGTACTTC. Encoded protein: CASSQRVGETQYF.

This chain connects TRBV7-2 to TRBJ2-1; maybe TRBD2 (5 bases). Between the trimmed V and J ends, which lost 1 base and 5 bases, there was a span of 15 bases. The CDR3 has 16 residues. The germline CDR1 and CDR2 sequences are SGHTA and FQGNSA. In DNA, the CDR3 is TGTGCCAGCAGCTTAGTGGAGCGGTGGATCCACAATGAGCAGTTCTTC. Translating it yields CASSLVERWIHNEQFF.

The gene calls are TRBV27 and TRBJ1-4; weak D call: TRBD1 (5 bases). Trimming cost V 8 bases and J 8 bases, with 24 bases left between them. There are 16 residues in the CDR3. The germline CDR1 and CDR2 sequences are MNHEY and SMNVEV (reference sequence). The CDR3 loop reads CASGYMRGASGEKLFF. CDR3 nucleotide sequence: TGTGCCAGCGGGTATATGAGGGGCGCTTCTGGAGAAAAACTGTTTTTT.

Points on this clonotype: This sequence may be a read error, since a much larger clone differs from it by one base. V is TRBV29-1 and J is TRBJ2-1; 10 bases map to TRBD1. The CDR3 is 13 residues long. CDR1 SQVTM and CDR2 ANQGSEA come from the germline V gene. CDR3 DNA: TGCAGCGTGGGACAGGGGTTCTACAATGGGCAGTTCTTC. It encodes CSVGQGFYNGQFF.

This clonotype was observed at least ten times. This rearrangement joins TRBV6-5 to TRBJ1-4; D unclear. From germline, CDR1 is MNHEY and CDR2 SVGAGI. CDR3 length: 14 residues. V shed 8 bases and J shed 8 bases, with 18 bases lying between them. The chain's CDR3 is CASREVTHQEKLFF. CDR3 coding DNA: TGTGCCAGCCGCGAGGTAACGCACCAGGAAAAACTGTTTTTT.

The rearrangement links TRBV7-9 to TRBJ1-1; D not resolved. V dropped 5 bases and J dropped 8 bases, with 9 bases sitting between them. The CDR3 is made up of 11 amino acids. Germline CDR1 is SEHNR and CDR2 is FQNEAQ (reference sequence). The CDR3 nucleotides are TGTGCCAGCAGCGGGTATTACGAAGCTTTCTTT. It yields the protein CASSGYYEAFF.

This clonotype was seen just once. The V call is TRBV6-5, the J call TRBJ1-1; D perhaps matches TRBD1 (5 bases). Trimming removed 5 bases at V and 4 bases at J, with 14 bases between. This CDR3 contains 14 residues. CDR1 and CDR2 from the germline V gene are MNHEY and SVGAGI. The chain's CDR3 is CASSPPGSGTEAFF. DNA of the CDR3: TGTGCCAGCAGTCCTCCAGGGTCCGGCACTGAAGCTTTCTTT.

V gene TRBV5-1 combines with J gene TRBJ2-1; a possible D gene is TRBD2 (6 bases). The germline V and J ends were trimmed by 5 bases and 6 bases, with 12 bases remaining between them. CDR3 length: 13 amino acids. Looked up from germline, CDR1 is SGHRS and CDR2 is YFSETQ. The CDR3 loop reads CASRREGGNEQFF. The CDR3 DNA is TGCGCCAGCAGGCGGGAAGGTGGCAATGAGCAGTTCTTC.

Regarding this clonotype: A much larger clone lies one base from this, so it may be a read error. The CDR3 protein is CASSLAGEPQHF. The CDR3, as DNA: TGCGCCAGCAGCTTGGCGGGTGAGCCCCAGCATTTT. The chain recombines TRBV5-1 with TRBJ1-5, with unresolved D. This CDR3 is built from 12 residues. Germline CDR1 SGHRS, CDR2 YFSETQ. Trimming left V 0 bases short and J 8 bases short, with 6 bases between.

The rearrangement uses TRBV12-3 or TRBV12-4 and TRBJ2-5, with TRBD2 matching 11 bases. The CDR3 sequence is 15 residues long. V trimming: 5 bases; J trimming: 3 bases; junction bases outside the gene matches: 5. The CDR3 region is CASSTLAGGKETQYF. CDR3 nucleotide sequence: TGTGCCAGCAGTACCCTAGCGGGAGGTAAAGAGACCCAGTACTTC.

As to this clonotype: A much bigger clone sits one base away, suggesting this may be a read error. The chain employs TRBV7-2 and TRBJ1-2; a possible D gene is TRBD1 (6 bases). Trimming removed 5 bases at V and 7 bases at J, with 14 bases between. This CDR3 contains 13 residues. Germline V lookup: CDR1 SGHTA, CDR2 FQGNSA. The CDR3 DNA is TGTGCCAGCAGCCACAGGGACCGCTGTGGCTACACCTTC. It specifies CASSHRDRCGYTF.

Details on this clonotype: This may be a read error: a much more frequent sequence differs by one nucleotide. This sequence joins TRBV5-1 and TRBJ2-1; D might be TRBD1 (5 bases). The CDR3 is 16 residues long. Germline CDR1 reads SGHRS; CDR2 reads YFSETQ. The chain's CDR3 is CTSSFGWGGSYNEQFF. For the CDR3, the DNA is TGCACCAGCAGCTTCGGCTGGGGCGGCTCCTACAATGAGCAGTTCTTC.

Note on this clonotype: This may stem from a read error, because a much larger clone lies one nucleotide away. This chain connects TRBV5-1 to TRBJ2-5; 8 bases align to TRBD2. The CDR3 length is 18 residues. Germline CDR1 and CDR2: SGHRS and YFSETQ. J was trimmed by 7 bases and V by 3 bases; bases with no gene match: 20. In DNA form, the CDR3 reads TGCGCCAGCAGCTCCTATATTAACGGCGGGACTAGTTTTGGGACCCAGTACTTC. This codes for CASSSYINGGTSFGTQYF.

Ten or more counts support this clonotype. This chain links TRBV29-1 with TRBJ2-7, with 10 bases that match TRBD2. This CDR3 is 12 amino acids long. Losses at the gene ends were 4 bases for V and 5 bases for J; bases not matched to a gene: 2. Germline V CDR1 and CDR2: SQVTM, ANQGSEA. The CDR3 DNA reads TGCAGCGTTGTAGCGGGAGGAAACGAGCAGTACTTC. This translates into CSVVAGGNEQYF.

This clonotype was counted ten times or more. The chain recombines TRBV4-2 with TRBJ2-3, with TRBD2 matching 13 bases. Unmatched junction bases numbered 5, after V lost 2 bases and J lost 6 bases. Looked up from germline, CDR1 is LGHNA and CDR2 is YNFKEQ. The CDR3 totals 16 residues. The CDR3 loop reads CASSQLLAGGVDTQYF. In DNA, the CDR3 is TGTGCCAGCAGCCAACTACTAGCGGGGGGGGTTGATACGCAGTATTTT.

This clonotype has at least ten counts. CDR3 in DNA: TGTGCCAGCAGCTTAGGGGGGATTTATGGCTACACCTTC. It yields the protein CASSLGGIYGYTF. The chain has TRBV7-2 and TRBJ1-2; a possible D gene is TRBD1 (5 bases). V lost 1 base, J lost 5 bases, and 8 bases lay in between. This CDR3 has 13 residues. From germline, CDR1 is SGHTA and CDR2 FQGNSA.

J is TRBJ2-1 and V is TRBV6-5; tentatively, D is TRBD1 (5 bases). The germline CDR1 and CDR2 sequences are MNHEY and SVGAGI. V lost 4 bases and J lost 6, with 13 bases in between. There are 14 residues in the CDR3. The CDR3 nucleotides are TGTGCCAGCAGTTCCGACAGCTGGGGCAATGAGCAGTTCTTC. This encodes CASSSDSWGNEQFF.

The V gene is TRBV9, the J gene TRBJ1-1; 7 positions agree with TRBD1. V lost 8 bases to trimming and J lost 0 bases; unmatched junction nucleotides: 4. From germline, CDR1 is SGDLS and CDR2 YYNGEE. The CDR3 is made up of 13 amino acids. CDR3 nucleotide sequence: TGTGCCAGTTCGACAGGGTTGAACACTGAAGCTTTCTTT. Amino acid sequence: CASSTGLNTEAFF.

On this clonotype: This may be a read error: a much more frequent sequence differs by one nucleotide. This chain joins TRBV7-9 and TRBJ2-5; D is perhaps TRBD1 (6 bases). With 5 bases removed from V and 9 bases from J, the gap between germline ends came to 19 bases. Germline V gene lookup returns CDR1 SEHNR and CDR2 FQNEAQ (reference sequence). This CDR3 contains 14 residues. The CDR3 reads CASSITGPGKAQYF. Here the CDR3 DNA reads TGTGCCAGCAGCATCACAGGGCCCGGGAAGGCCCAGTACTTC.

The chain joins TRBV7-8 to TRBJ1-2; D is ambiguous. Between the trimmed V and J ends, which lost 1 base and 8 bases, there was a span of 11 bases. CDR3 length: 13 residues. From germline, CDR1 is SGHVS and CDR2 FQNEAQ. The CDR3 protein is CASSLGANSGYTF. The CDR3 bases are TGTGCCAGCAGCTTAGGAGCGAACTCGGGCTACACCTTC.

As concerns this clonotype: A much larger clone differs from this one at a single base, so this may be a read error. This sequence joins TRBV5-1 and TRBJ2-7; perhaps TRBD2 as D (6 bases). Trimming pared 6 bases from V and 6 bases from J, leaving 16 bases between. CDR3 length: 13 amino acids. Germline V gene data show CDR1 as SGHRS and CDR2 as YFSETQ. The CDR3 DNA sequence: TGCGCCAGCAATCGGGACGGGGGAAGCGAGCAGTACTTC. It translates to CASNRDGGSEQYF.

As for this clonotype: This clone may be a read error of a much larger clone one base away. V and J are TRBV11-1 and TRBJ2-1, with 10 bases that match TRBD2. The CDR3 is 14 amino acids. After removal of 1 base from V and 9 bases from J, the junction contained 3 bases not matched to a gene. CDR1 is SGHAT, CDR2 FQDESV, per germline (reference sequence). The chain's CDR3 is CASSLELAGIEQFF. The CDR3 DNA is TGTGCCAGCAGCTTAGAACTAGCGGGAATTGAGCAGTTCTTC.

In this sample, this clonotype turned up a few times. The chain recombines TRBV12-3 or TRBV12-4 with TRBJ1-1, with 7 positions matching TRBD1. This CDR3 has 13 amino acids. The J segment lost 0 bases and the V segment lost 10 bases, leaving 5 bases of the junction unmatched. DNA for the CDR3: TGTGCCACCACGGGACAGATGAACACTGAAGCTTTCTTT. As protein: CATTGQMNTEAFF.

This clonotype was found many times. This chain connects TRBV12-3 or TRBV12-4 to TRBJ2-5, with a weak D call TRBD2 (6 bases). V gave up 8 bases and J gave up 8 bases, with 21 bases separating them. CDR3 length: 14 amino acids. This CDR3 reads CASSRDGRRDTQYF. The DNA of the CDR3 is TGTGCCAGCTCGCGGGACGGAAGAAGAGATACCCAGTACTTC.

Points on this clonotype: A much larger clonotype is one base distant, so this may be a read error. The rearrangement links TRBV5-6 to TRBJ2-1; 9 bases fit TRBD2. The DNA end is a closer match to TRBJ2-7, so the J assignment may be wrong. The germline V gene encodes CDR1 SGHDT and CDR2 YYEEEE. The CDR3 has 15 residues. The CDR3 loop reads CASSLSGSDYNEQYF. The CDR3 DNA sequence: TGTGCCAGCAGCCTTAGCGGGAGCGACTACAATGAGCAGTACTTC.

In this sample, this clonotype turned up a few times. The rearrangement links TRBV6-6 to TRBJ2-2; TRBD2 is a possible D gene (5 bases). The CDR3 consists of 13 residues. The germline V and J ends were trimmed by 5 bases and 7 bases, with 11 bases remaining between them. The V gene's germline CDR1 is MNHNY and CDR2 SVGAGI (reference sequence). The DNA for the CDR3 is TGTGCCAGCAGTCAGAGGGTGGACGGGGAGCTGTTTTTT. Protein product: CASSQRVDGELFF.